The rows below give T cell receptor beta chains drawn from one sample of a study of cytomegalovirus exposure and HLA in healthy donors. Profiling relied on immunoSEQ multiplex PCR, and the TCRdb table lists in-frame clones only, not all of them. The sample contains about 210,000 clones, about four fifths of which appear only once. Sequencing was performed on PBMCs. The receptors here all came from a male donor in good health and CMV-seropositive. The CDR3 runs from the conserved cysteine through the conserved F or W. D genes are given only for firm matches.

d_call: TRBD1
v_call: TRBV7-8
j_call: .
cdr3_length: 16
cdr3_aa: CASSLGSGTASYEQYF

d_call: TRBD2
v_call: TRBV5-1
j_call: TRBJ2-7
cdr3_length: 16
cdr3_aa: CASSQRTSGSSYEQYF

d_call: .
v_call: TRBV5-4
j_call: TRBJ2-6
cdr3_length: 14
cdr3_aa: CASSSGSGANVLTF

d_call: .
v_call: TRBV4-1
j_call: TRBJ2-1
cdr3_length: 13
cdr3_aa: CASSQGPYNEQFF

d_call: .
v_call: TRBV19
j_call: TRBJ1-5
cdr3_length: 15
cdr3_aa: CASSITDYSNQPQHF

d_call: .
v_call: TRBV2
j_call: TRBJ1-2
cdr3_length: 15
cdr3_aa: CASSDLAGGGGGYTF

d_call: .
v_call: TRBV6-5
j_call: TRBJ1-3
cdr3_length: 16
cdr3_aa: CASSYSWAFSGNTIYF

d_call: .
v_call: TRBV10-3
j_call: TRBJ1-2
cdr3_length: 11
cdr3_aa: CAIRFGVGYTF

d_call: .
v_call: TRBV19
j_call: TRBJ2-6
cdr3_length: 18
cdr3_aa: CASSIAQGRGYGANVLTF

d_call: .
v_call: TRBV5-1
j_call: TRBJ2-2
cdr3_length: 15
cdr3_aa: CASSLELANTGELFF

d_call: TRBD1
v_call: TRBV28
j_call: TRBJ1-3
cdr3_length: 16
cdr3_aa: CASSSAAGGYGNTIYF

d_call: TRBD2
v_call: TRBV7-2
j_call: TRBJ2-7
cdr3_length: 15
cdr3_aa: CASSQTPSGLYEQYF

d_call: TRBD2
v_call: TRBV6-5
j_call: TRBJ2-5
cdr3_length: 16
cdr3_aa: CASSSEGTSGRETQYF

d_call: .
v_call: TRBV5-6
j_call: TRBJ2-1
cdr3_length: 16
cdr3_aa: CASSWGYSGSYNEQFF

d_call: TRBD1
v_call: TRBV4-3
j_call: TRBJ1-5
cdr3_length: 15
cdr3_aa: CASSPDRGGNQPQHF

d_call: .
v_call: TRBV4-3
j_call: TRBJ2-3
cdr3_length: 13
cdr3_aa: CASSQEYGNTQYF

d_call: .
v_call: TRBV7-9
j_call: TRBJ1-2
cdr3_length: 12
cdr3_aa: CASNPANYGYTF

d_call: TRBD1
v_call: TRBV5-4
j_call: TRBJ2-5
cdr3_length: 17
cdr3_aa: CASSNNPGQGSKETQYF

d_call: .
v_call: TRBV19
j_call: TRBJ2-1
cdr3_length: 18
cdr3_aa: CASSIAIIGSPLLVGQFF

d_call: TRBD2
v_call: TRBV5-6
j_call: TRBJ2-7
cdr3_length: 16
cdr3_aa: CASSLASGTLSYEQYF

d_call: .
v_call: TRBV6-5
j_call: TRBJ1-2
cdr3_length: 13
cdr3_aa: CASSGHVDYGYTF

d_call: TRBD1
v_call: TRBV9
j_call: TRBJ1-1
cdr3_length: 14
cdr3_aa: CASSAGTGGTEAFF

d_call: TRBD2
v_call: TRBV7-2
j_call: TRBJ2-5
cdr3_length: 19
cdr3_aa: CASSFMSGGTLAGAETQYF

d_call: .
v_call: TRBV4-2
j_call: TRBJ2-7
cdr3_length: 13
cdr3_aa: CASSQVGEPEQYF